This T cell receptor (beta chain) derives from a study of cytomegalovirus exposure and HLA in healthy donors. General study results and limits: The later analysis indicated that the majority of CMV-associated TCR beta chains appeared HLA-restricted. The study designated some 180 TCR beta chains cytomegalovirus-associated.

About this clone: What it binds is not known. A junction boundary mismatches the germline segment, possibly from a read error.

Primers: 60 Vbeta forward and 13 Jbeta reverse. Clones were read by immunoSEQ multiplex PCR, and TCRdb kept only the in-frame ones, dropping some. The table has under 200,000 clones, about 81% seen once. Germline CDR1 reads DFQATT; CDR2 reads SNEGSKA (reference sequence). This CDR3 comprises 9 residues. The TCR was taken from a girl aged 10 to 17 in good health and CMV-seropositive. Input material: PBMCs. This chain links TRBV20-1 with TRBJ2-3; the D is unclear. The CDR3 region has the DNA TGCAGTGCTAGCTTAGTACAGAATTTT. Translating it yields CSASLVQNF.